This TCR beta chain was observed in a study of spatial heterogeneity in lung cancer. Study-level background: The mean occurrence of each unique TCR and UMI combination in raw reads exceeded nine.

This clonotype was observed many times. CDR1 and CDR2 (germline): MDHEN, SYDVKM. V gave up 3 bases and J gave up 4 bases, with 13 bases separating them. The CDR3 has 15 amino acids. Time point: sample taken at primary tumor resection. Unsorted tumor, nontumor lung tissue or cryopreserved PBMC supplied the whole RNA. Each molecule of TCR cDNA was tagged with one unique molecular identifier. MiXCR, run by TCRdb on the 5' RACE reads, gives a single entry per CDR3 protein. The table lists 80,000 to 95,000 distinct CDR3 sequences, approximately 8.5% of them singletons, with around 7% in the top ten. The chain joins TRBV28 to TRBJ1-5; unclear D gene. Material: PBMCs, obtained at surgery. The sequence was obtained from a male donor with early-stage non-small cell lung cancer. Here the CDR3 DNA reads TGTGCCAGCAGTTTCCGCAGGAGCCATAATCAGCCCCAGCATTTT. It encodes CASSFRRSHNQPQHF.